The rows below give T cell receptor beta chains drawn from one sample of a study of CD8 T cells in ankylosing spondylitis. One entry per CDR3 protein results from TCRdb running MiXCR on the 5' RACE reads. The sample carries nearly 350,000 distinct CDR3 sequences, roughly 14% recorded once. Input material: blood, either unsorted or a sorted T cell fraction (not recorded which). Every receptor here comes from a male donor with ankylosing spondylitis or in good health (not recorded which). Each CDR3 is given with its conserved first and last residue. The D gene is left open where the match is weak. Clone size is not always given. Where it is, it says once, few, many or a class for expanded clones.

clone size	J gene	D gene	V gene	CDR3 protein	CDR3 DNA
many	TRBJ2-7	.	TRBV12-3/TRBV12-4	CASSPGLKSAYEQYF	TGTGCCAGCAGCCCGGGACTCAAGAGCGCCTACGAGCAGTACTTC
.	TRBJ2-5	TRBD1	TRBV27	CASSLIGGQGETQYF	TGTGCCAGCAGTTTAATAGGCGGACAGGGGGAGACCCAGTACTTC
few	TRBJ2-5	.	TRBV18	CASSREAKKTQYF	TGTGCCAGCTCACGGGAAGCCAAGAAGACCCAGTACTTC
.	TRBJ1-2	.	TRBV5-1	CASSKRDSYGYTF	TGCGCCAGCAGCAAAAGGGATTCCTATGGCTACACCTTC
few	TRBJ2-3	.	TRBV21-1	CASSIGVCDTQYF	TGTGCCAGCAGCATAGGGGTTTGCGATACGCAGTATTTT
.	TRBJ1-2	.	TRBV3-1	CALRDWTPNYGYTF	TGTGCCTTACGGGATTGGACTCCTAACTATGGCTACACCTTC
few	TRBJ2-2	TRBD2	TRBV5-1	CASSLGTSSTGELFF	TGCGCCAGCAGCTTGGGGACTAGCTCCACCGGGGAGCTGTTTTTT
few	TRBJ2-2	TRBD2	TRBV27	CASSFRRTSGVTNTGELFF	TGTGCCAGCAGTTTTCGACGGACTAGCGGGGTTACGAACACCGGGGAGCTGTTTTTT
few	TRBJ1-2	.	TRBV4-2	CASSQEISQVYGYTF	TGTGCCAGCAGCCAAGAAATAAGTCAAGTTTATGGCTACACCTTC
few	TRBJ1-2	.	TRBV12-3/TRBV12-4	CASSSDSANYGYTF	TGTGCCAGCAGTTCGGACTCCGCTAACTATGGCTACACCTTC
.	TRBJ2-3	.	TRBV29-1	CSVGGPDTQYF	TGCAGCGTTGGCGGGCCAGATACGCAGTATTTT
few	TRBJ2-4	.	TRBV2	CASCLAGEAKNIQYF	TGTGCCAGCTGCTTGGCCGGGGAAGCCAAAAACATTCAGTACTTC
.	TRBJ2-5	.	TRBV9	CASSVATGQVVETQYF	TGTGCCAGCAGCGTAGCTACGGGGCAGGTTGTCGAGACCCAGTACTTC
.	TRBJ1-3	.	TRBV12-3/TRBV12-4	CASSPPGGSSGNTIYF	TGTGCCAGCAGTCCCCCCGGTGGATCCTCTGGAAACACCATATATTTT
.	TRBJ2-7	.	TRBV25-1	CASSEYLGRGSYEQYF	TGTGCCAGCAGTGAATACTTGGGACGGGGGTCCTACGAGCAGTACTTC
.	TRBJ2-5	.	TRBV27	CASSLRGVQSQETQYF	TGTGCCAGCAGTTTGAGGGGGGTCCAATCCCAAGAGACCCAGTACTTC
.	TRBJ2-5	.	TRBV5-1	CASSHGSRDTQYF	TGCGCCAGCAGCCATGGTTCAAGAGACACCCAGTACTTC
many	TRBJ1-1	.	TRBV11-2	CASSPPGEAFF	TGTGCCAGCAGCCCCCCTGGGGAAGCTTTCTTT
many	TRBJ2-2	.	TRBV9	CASSVDPQNTGELFF	TGTGCCAGCAGCGTAGATCCCCAGAACACCGGGGAGCTGTTTTTT
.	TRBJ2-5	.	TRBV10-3	CAISEDHGGETQYF	TGTGCCATCAGTGAAGACCATGGGGGAGAGACCCAGTACTTC
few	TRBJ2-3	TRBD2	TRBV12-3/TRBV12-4	CASSTGLAGGRSTDTQYF	TGTGCCAGCAGTACCGGACTAGCGGGGGGGAGGAGCACAGATACGCAGTATTTT
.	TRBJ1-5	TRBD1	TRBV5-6	CASSWGQTNQPQHF	TGTGCCAGCAGCTGGGGACAGACCAATCAGCCCCAGCATTTT
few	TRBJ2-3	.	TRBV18	CASSPAADTQYF	TGTGCCAGCTCACCAGCAGCAGATACGCAGTATTTT
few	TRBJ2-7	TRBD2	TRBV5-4	CASSFIAGTYEQYF	TGTGCCAGCAGCTTCATAGCGGGCACCTACGAGCAGTACTTC
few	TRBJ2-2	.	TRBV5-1	CASSLIPTQNGELFF	TGCGCCAGCAGCTTGATCCCTACTCAGAACGGGGAGCTGTTTTTT
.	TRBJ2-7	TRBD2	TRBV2	CAGGRESGGYYEQYF	TGTGCCGGGGGGCGGGAAAGCGGGGGATACTACGAGCAGTACTTC
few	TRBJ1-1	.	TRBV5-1	CASSLEPLGTEAFF	TGCGCCAGCAGCTTGGAACCTCTGGGCACTGAAGCTTTCTTT
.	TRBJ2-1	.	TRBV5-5	CASKPLGASYNEQFF	TGTGCCAGCAAGCCCCTCGGTGCCTCCTACAATGAGCAGTTCTTC
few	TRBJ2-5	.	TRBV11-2	CASSRGSKETQYF	TGTGCCAGCAGCCGCGGTAGCAAAGAGACCCAGTACTTC
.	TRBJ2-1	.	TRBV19	CASSPPRGADEQFF	TGTGCCAGTAGTCCCCCCCGGGGGGCCGATGAGCAGTTCTTC
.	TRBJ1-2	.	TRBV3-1	CASSLEARGHGYTF	TGTGCCAGCAGCCTCGAGGCAAGGGGCCATGGCTACACCTTC
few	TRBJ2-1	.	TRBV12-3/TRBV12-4	CASSSGTQRPYNEQFF	TGTGCCAGCAGCTCCGGGACACAAAGACCCTACAATGAGCAGTTCTTC
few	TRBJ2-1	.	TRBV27	CASSLKPRTGEQFF	TGTGCCAGCAGTTTAAAGCCCCGGACGGGGGAGCAGTTCTTC
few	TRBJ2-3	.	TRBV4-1	CASSQVELVTDTQYF	TGCGCCAGCAGCCAAGTGGAGCTGGTCACAGATACGCAGTATTTT
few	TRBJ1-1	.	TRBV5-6	CASTLGVVNTEAFF	TGTGCCAGCACCCTAGGCGTGGTGAACACTGAAGCTTTCTTT
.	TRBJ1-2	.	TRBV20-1	CSATDSLVAYGYTF	TGCAGTGCCACGGACAGCCTTGTTGCCTATGGCTACACCTTC
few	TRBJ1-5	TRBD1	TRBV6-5	CASSSQGLRQPQHF	TGTGCCAGCAGTTCACAGGGGTTAAGGCAGCCCCAGCATTTT
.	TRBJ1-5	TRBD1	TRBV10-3	CAISAGQGNQPQHF	TGTGCCATCAGTGCGGGACAGGGGAATCAGCCCCAGCATTTT
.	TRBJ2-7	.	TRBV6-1	CASSRDLRSYEQYF	TGTGCCAGCAGTAGGGACCTACGCTCCTACGAGCAGTACTTC
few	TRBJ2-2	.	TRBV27	CASGFATTGGELFF	TGTGCCAGCGGTTTCGCGACCACCGGCGGGGAGCTGTTTTTT
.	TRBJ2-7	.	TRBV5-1	CASSLALREGGEQYF	TGCGCCAGCAGCTTGGCTTTGAGGGAAGGGGGCGAGCAGTACTTC
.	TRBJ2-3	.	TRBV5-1	CASASGASTDTQYF	TGCGCCAGCGCCTCGGGGGCTAGCACAGATACGCAGTATTTT
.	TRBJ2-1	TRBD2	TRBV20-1	CSAKASGYNEQFF	TGCAGTGCTAAAGCTAGCGGCTACAATGAGCAGTTCTTC
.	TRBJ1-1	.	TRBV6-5	CASSYPSENTEAFF	TGTGCCAGCAGTTACCCGTCGGAGAACACTGAAGCTTTCTTT